The 18 T cell receptor beta chains reported below all come from one sample, sequenced in a study of blood T cell repertoires in COVID-19. Data came from immunoSEQ multiplex PCR; TCRdb stores just in-frame clones and leaves some out. The sample records fewer than 200,000 clones, about 83% being singletons. The source material was peripheral blood. The receptor source for this set is a man aged 40-55 years who had recovered from COVID-19.

CDR3 loop: CASRNLLGLAVFGYEQFF. The CDR3 coding sequence is TGCGCCAGCAGGAATCTATTGGGACTAGCGGTCTTTGGGTATGAGCAGTTCTTC. V gene TRBV10-1 combines with J gene TRBJ2-1; 11 nucleotides line up with TRBD2. This CDR3 comprises 18 residues. V was clipped by 6 bases and J by 8 bases; unmatched bases: 18. Germline assignment: CDR1 WNHNN and CDR2 SYGVQD (reference sequence).

The V and J genes are TRBV7-9 and TRBJ2-7, with a weak D call TRBD2 (5 bases). V was trimmed by 5 bases and J by 0 bases, leaving 11 bases between them. In germline, CDR1 is SEHNR, CDR2 FQNEAQ (reference sequence). CDR3 length equals 14 residues. CDR3 DNA sequence: TGTGCCAGCAGCCCGGGATTTAGCTCCTACGAGCAGTACTTC. Amino acid sequence: CASSPGFSSYEQYF.

The CDR3 region has the DNA TGTGCCAGCAGCGACGGGATGGGGACTGAAGCTTTCTTT. This codes for CASSDGMGTEAFF. V usage is TRBV9 and J usage is TRBJ1-1; D remains unclear. Germline V gene lookup returns CDR1 SGDLS and CDR2 YYNGEE. The CDR3 is 13 residues long. Trimming removed 3 bases at V and 5 bases at J, with 11 bases between.

This clone was counted a few times. CDR3 loop: CASSYARASGELFF. The DNA of the CDR3 is TGTGCCAGCAGTTACGCGCGGGCCTCGGGGGAGCTGTTTTTT. This sequence joins TRBV6-2 or TRBV6-3 and TRBJ2-2; tentatively, D is TRBD2 (5 bases). From germline, CDR1 is MNHEY and CDR2 SVGEGT. The CDR3 runs to 14 residues. V lost 2 bases to trimming and J lost 8 bases, with 12 bases between them.

The chain combines TRBV16 with TRBJ1-1; D unresolved. Trimming took 0 bases from V and 7 from J, leaving 12 bases between them. The V gene's germline CDR1 is KGHSY and CDR2 FQNENV. The CDR3 totals 14 residues. The CDR3 sequence is CASSQSRPAIEAFF. CDR3 DNA sequence: TGTGCCAGCAGCCAATCTCGCCCCGCTATTGAAGCTTTCTTT.

The chain links TRBV4-3 to TRBJ2-3; D might be TRBD2 (6 bases). The length of the CDR3 is 17 residues. Germline V lookup: CDR1 LGHNA, CDR2 YSLEER. Trimming took 0 bases from V and 2 from J, leaving 15 bases between them. Written as DNA, the CDR3 is TGCGCCAGCAGCCAAGATCTTTGGGGGGAGTACACAGATACGCAGTATTTT. Protein product: CASSQDLWGEYTDTQYF.

The V and J genes are TRBV27 and TRBJ2-3, with 9 nucleotides matching TRBD2. Germline V gene data show CDR1 as MNHEY and CDR2 as SMNVEV (reference sequence). The trim removed 4 bases at V and 2 bases at J, leaving 7 bases unmatched. This CDR3 spans 16 amino acids. The CDR3 nucleotides read TGTGCCAGCAGTTGGTTAGCGGGGGAGGTCACAGATACGCAGTATTTT. This sequence encodes CASSWLAGEVTDTQYF.

V usage is TRBV10-3 and J usage is TRBJ2-7, with 9 bases fitting TRBD1. CDR1 is ENHRY, CDR2 SYGVKD, per germline. This CDR3 is built from 13 residues. The junction had 6 bases not matched to a gene; V was cut back by 7 bases and J by 5 bases. CDR3 in DNA: TGTGCCATCACAGACAGGGGGACCAACGAGCAGTACTTC. Its protein is CAITDRGTNEQYF.

The J gene is TRBJ2-3, the V gene TRBV7-9, with 10 bases that match TRBD2. CDR1 is SEHNR, CDR2 FQNEAQ, per germline (reference sequence). With 5 bases clipped from V and 7 bases from J, the junction kept 6 bases outside the gene matches. This CDR3 has 14 amino acids. The CDR3 sequence is CASSTPSGGYTQYF. CDR3 DNA sequence: TGTGCCAGCAGCACCCCTAGCGGGGGATATACGCAGTATTTT.

This clone was observed a handful of times. The chain employs TRBV27 and TRBJ1-1, with D perhaps matching TRBD1 (5 bases). Trimming took 10 bases from V and 9 from J, leaving 15 bases between them. Germline V lookup: CDR1 MNHEY, CDR2 SMNVEV (reference sequence). The CDR3 extends over 11 amino acids. The CDR3 is CATDGGGKAFF. Written as DNA, the CDR3 is TGTGCCACCGATGGCGGGGGGAAAGCTTTCTTT.

This chain links TRBV3-1 (or the pseudogene TRBV3-2) with TRBJ2-7; 8 bases match TRBD1. The CDR3 consists of 13 residues. Germline values: CDR1 LGHDT, CDR2 YNNKEL (reference sequence). V was clipped by 4 bases and J by 5 bases; unmatched bases: 4. CDR3 sequence reads: CASSLGQGHEQYF. The CDR3, as DNA: TGTGCCAGCAGCCTCGGACAGGGTCACGAGCAGTACTTC.

V is TRBV5-4 and J is TRBJ2-7; the D is unclear. The CDR3 spans 13 residues. In germline, CDR1 is SGHNT, CDR2 YYREEE (reference sequence). The germline V and J ends were trimmed by 0 bases and 5 bases, with 9 bases remaining between them. The CDR3 coding sequence is TGTGCCAGCAGCTTGGAAGCACCGGACGAGCAGTACTTC. This sequence encodes CASSLEAPDEQYF.

The chain recombines TRBV27 with TRBJ2-5; D might be TRBD2 (7 bases). The CDR3 is 16 amino acids. Between the trimmed V and J ends, which lost 5 bases and 0 bases, there was a span of 16 bases. Per the germline V gene, CDR1 is MNHEY and CDR2 is SMNVEV (reference sequence). CDR3 in DNA: TGTGCCAGCAGTCCTCGGGGGGCGCTGTACCAAGAGACCCAGTACTTC. Protein sequence: CASSPRGALYQETQYF.

This clone was observed a handful of times. The V gene is TRBV7-2, the J gene TRBJ2-5, with unresolved D. The V end was cut by 1 base, the J end by 2 bases, with 5 bases between. The germline V gene encodes CDR1 SGHTA and CDR2 FQGNSA. This CDR3 has 13 residues. CDR3: CASSLVPQETQYF. CDR3 sequence (DNA): TGTGCCAGCAGCTTAGTCCCTCAAGAGACCCAGTACTTC.

V gene TRBV9 combines with J gene TRBJ2-5, with TRBD1 as a possible D gene (5 bases). CDR1 is SGDLS, CDR2 YYNGEE, per germline. The CDR3 loop spans 15 amino acids. The V end lost 3 bases, the J end lost 0 bases, and 12 bases lay between the germline ends. In nucleotides, the CDR3 is TGTGCCAGCAGCGAGACAGCCAAGTACCAAGAGACCCAGTACTTC. Protein product: CASSETAKYQETQYF.

The chain has TRBV7-2 and TRBJ2-2; 7 bases are a match to TRBD1. The germline gives CDR1 SGHTA, CDR2 FQGNSA. V was pared by 8 bases and J by 3 bases, with 6 bases of the junction left unmatched. This CDR3 comprises 14 residues. The CDR3 loop reads CASRPTGYTGELFF. The CDR3 DNA reads as TGTGCCAGCCGTCCGACAGGGTACACCGGGGAGCTGTTTTTT. The variable domain in full, completed from reference TRBV7-2 and TRBJ2-2, reads GAGVSQSPSNKVTEKGKDVELRCDPISGHTALYWYRQSLGQGLEFLIYFQGNSAPDKSGLPSDRFSAERTGGSVSTLTIQRTQQEDSAVYLCASRPTGYTGELFFGEGSRLTVL.

The chain employs TRBV5-1 and TRBJ1-2; 10 positions agree with TRBD1. In germline, CDR1 is SGHRS, CDR2 YFSETQ. The CDR3 consists of 14 residues. Losses at the gene ends were 0 bases for V and 8 bases for J; bases not matched to a gene: 4. The CDR3 DNA reads as TGCGCCAGCAGCTTGGGACAGGGGGCGAACGGCTACACCTTC. Translated, it gives CASSLGQGANGYTF.

This rearrangement joins TRBV2 to TRBJ2-2; D perhaps matches TRBD2 (5 bases). This CDR3 has 16 amino acids. The germline V gene has CDR1 SNHLY and CDR2 FYNNEI. V dropped 6 bases and J dropped 1 base, with 15 bases sitting between them. DNA of the CDR3: TGTGCCAGCAGCCTCCCGCCGGGGTGGAACACCGGGGAGCTGTTTTTT. Translating it yields CASSLPPGWNTGELFF.